These T cell receptor beta chains were read from a single sample in a study of cytomegalovirus exposure and HLA in healthy donors. Profiling relied on immunoSEQ multiplex PCR, and the TCRdb table lists in-frame clones only, not all of them. The sample records around 91,000 clones, 78% being singletons. Sequencing was performed on PBMCs. The source of these receptors is a male donor in good health and CMV-seropositive. The CDR3 runs from the conserved cysteine through the conserved F or W. D genes are given only for firm matches. Rows may omit the clone size; those that give it use once, few, many or a size class.

TRBV19	TRBJ1-4	.	.	CASSRRDPGEKLFF	TGTGCCAGTAGTAGGAGGGATCCAGGGGAAAAACTGTTTTTT
TRBV2	TRBJ2-7	few	TRBD1	CASSEGQGADEQYF	TGTGCCAGCAGCGAGGGACAGGGGGCTGACGAGCAGTACTTC
TRBV5-1	TRBJ1-3	.	.	CASSLSGAAFSGNTIYF	TGCGCCAGCAGCTTATCAGGGGCAGCTTTCTCTGGAAACACCATATATTTT
TRBV6-5	TRBJ1-6	.	.	CASRSGWSSPLHF	TGTGCCAGCAGGTCGGGGTGGAGTTCACCCCTCCACTTT
TRBV7-6	TRBJ2-5	.	TRBD1	CASSPPFRDREETQYF	TGTGCCAGCAGCCCCCCTTTCCGGGACAGGGAAGAGACCCAGTACTTC
TRBV5-5	TRBJ2-7	.	.	CASSFTAYEQYF	TGTGCCAGCAGCTTCACTGCCTACGAGCAGTACTTC
TRBV7-9	TRBJ1-2	.	.	CASSLSTGQLWYGYTF	TGTGCCAGCAGCTTATCGACAGGACAACTATGGTATGGCTACACCTTC
TRBV6-6	TRBJ2-5	.	TRBD2	CASSYSGGIRETQYF	TGTGCCAGCAGTTACTCGGGGGGGATACGGGAGACCCAGTACTTC
TRBV29-1	TRBJ1-2	few	.	CSVEDQGSGGYTF	TGCAGCGTTGAAGACCAGGGTTCCGGTGGCTACACCTTC
TRBV28	TRBJ2-4	.	TRBD1	CASSQLRQGAKNIQYF	TGTGCCAGCAGTCAACTCAGACAGGGGGCCAAAAACATTCAGTACTTC
TRBV6-6	TRBJ1-1	.	TRBD1	CASGQGLNTEAFF	TGTGCCAGCGGACAGGGTTTGAACACTGAAGCTTTCTTT
TRBV29-1	TRBJ2-1	.	.	CSVEGVSRGESSYNEQFF	TGCAGCGTTGAAGGGGTTAGCAGGGGGGAGAGCTCCTACAATGAGCAGTTCTTC
TRBV11-2	TRBJ1-1	.	.	CASSPLTVPRNTEAFF	TGTGCCAGCAGCCCGCTGACAGTCCCTAGGAACACTGAAGCTTTCTTT
TRBV7-9	TRBJ2-1	.	.	CASSLGGHEYQFF	TGTGCCAGCAGCTTAGGTGGCCACGAATACCAGTTCTTC
TRBV10-2	TRBJ2-7	.	TRBD1	CASSESTTGQIVGGYF	TGCGCCAGCAGTGAGTCGACAACGGGACAGATAGTGGGTGGGTACTTC